These 5 T cell receptor beta chains came from one sample sequenced in a study of cytomegalovirus exposure and HLA in healthy donors. It was with 60 Vbeta and 13 Jbeta primers that the PCR ran. Clones were sequenced by immunoSEQ multiplex PCR, and TCRdb holds only the in-frame ones, with some missing. The sample consists of hundreds of thousands of clones, about 90% of them appearing once. Sequenced material: PBMCs. The receptors were gathered from a woman aged 18-29 years in good health and CMV-seronegative.

The genes are TRBV7-2 and TRBJ1-5; 7 bases fit TRBD1. CDR1 and CDR2 from the germline V gene are SGHTA and FQGNSA. Trimming removed 5 bases from V and 6 bases from J; junction bases left unmatched: 10. The CDR3 consists of 15 residues. Written as DNA, the CDR3 is TGTGCCAGCAGCACAAGACAGGGATGGGGTCAGCCCCAGCATTTT. This sequence encodes CASSTRQGWGQPQHF.

This chain joins TRBV5-1 and TRBJ2-2; perhaps TRBD2 as D (5 bases). CDR3 length equals 16 residues. Germline V lookup: CDR1 SGHRS, CDR2 YFSETQ. Trimming stripped 0 bases from V and 2 bases from J, with 11 bases between. DNA for the CDR3: TGCGCCAGCAGCTTGGACAGAGGGCTCAACACCGGGGAGCTGTTTTTT. This encodes CASSLDRGLNTGELFF.

The chain's CDR3 is CASSRTGENTGELFF. In nucleotides, the CDR3 is TGTGCCAGCAGCCGGACAGGGGAGAACACCGGGGAGCTGTTTTTT. The chain employs TRBV5-6 and TRBJ2-2, with TRBD1 matching 9 bases. The ends lost 4 bases at V and 1 base at J; junction bases unmatched: 2. This CDR3 has 15 amino acids. CDR1 is SGHDT and CDR2 is YYEEEE in the germline V gene.

This sequence joins TRBV19 and TRBJ1-1; TRBD1 is a possible D gene (6 bases). The CDR3 totals 11 residues. Trimming removed 8 bases at V and 11 bases at J, with 15 bases between. The V gene's germline CDR1 is LNHDA and CDR2 SQIVND (reference sequence). This chain's CDR3 is CASYTEGGAFF. The CDR3 DNA follows: TGTGCCAGTTATACGGAGGGGGGGGCTTTCTTT.

This chain connects TRBV18 to TRBJ1-6; 11 bases line up with TRBD1. The CDR3 is 16 residues long. Per germline, CDR1 KGHSH and CDR2 LQKENI. V dropped 1 base and J dropped 10; count of bases not matched to a gene: 6. In nucleotides, the CDR3 is TGTGCCAGCTCACCACGGGACAGGGGGTTTGGATCACCCCTCCACTTT. Translating it yields CASSPRDRGFGSPLHF.